The 2 T cell receptor beta chains listed next were all sequenced from one sample in a study of naive and memory T cell subsets. Notes on the study in general: Naive repertoires, especially CD8, held a few larger clonotypes, possibly memory cells re-expressing CD45RA.

No cognate antigen is known for these TCRs. Two oligonucleotides, mixed equimolar, formed the beta constant-region primer covering TRBC1 and TRBC2. The ligated cDNA underwent four PCR rounds using SP2 and nested alpha and beta constant-region primers. TCRdb reprocessed the UMI-ligation and nested PCR reads via MiXCR and lists one record per CDR3 protein. The table records roughly 150,000 distinct CDR3 sequences, 15% to 20% of them present only once. Material: naive CD8+ T cells from blood. These receptors originate from a human donor in good health.

This clonotype was seen only a few times. The chain recombines TRBV6-5 with TRBJ2-1, with D unclear. Germline V gene lookup returns CDR1 MNHEY and CDR2 SVGAGI. With 6 bases removed from V and 8 bases from J, the gap between germline ends came to 11 bases. The CDR3 runs to 12 residues. DNA for the CDR3: TGTGCCAGCAGCCATAGTATGGATGAGCAGTTCTTC. Its protein product is CASSHSMDEQFF.

This clonotype was counted only a few times. This chain uses TRBV6-5 with TRBJ2-3, with a possible D match to TRBD2 (6 bases). The CDR3 totals 16 residues. Trimming removed 0 bases at V and 2 bases at J, with 12 bases between. Germline CDR1 reads MNHEY; CDR2 reads SVGAGI. The CDR3 region is CASSYSAGTLTDTQYF. CDR3 sequence (DNA): TGTGCCAGCAGTTACTCCGCGGGAACGCTCACAGATACGCAGTATTTT.